This T cell receptor (beta chain) is drawn from a study of cytomegalovirus exposure and HLA in healthy donors. Study results and limitations: For most TCR sequences rarity was the rule, although some public TCRs occurred in many donors. Testing in vitro showed a few CMV-associated chains specific for CMV antigens. Cytomegalovirus-associated status was assigned to approximately 160 TCR beta chains. The tendency of first-cohort TCR clusters to co-occur in the 120 or so validation repertoires emerged from a later analysis.

Assay used: immunoSEQ multiplex PCR; TCRdb lists only in-frame clones, some missing. The repertoire includes some 170,000 clones, around four fifths of them detected once, and 2% to 2.5% sits in the top ten. The CDR3 is made up of 15 amino acids. In germline, CDR1 is LGHNA, CDR2 YSLEER. V was pared by 1 base and J by 4 bases, with 13 bases between. This clone was counted only a few times. Its specificity is not known. The V and J genes are TRBV4-3 and TRBJ1-2; D is possibly TRBD1 (6 bases). The sequence was obtained from a man aged 25 to 40 in good health and CMV-seropositive. The sequenced sample was PBMCs. This CDR3 reads CASSQGMTGLYGYTF. CDR3 in DNA: TGCGCCAGCAGCCAAGGGATGACAGGTCTCTATGGCTACACCTTC.